The T cell receptor beta chain under discussion was sequenced for a study of T cell responses to AZD1222 COVID-19 vaccine. The method was immunoSEQ multiplex PCR; TCRdb's version includes in-frame clones alone and lacks a portion of them. The table has some 180,000 clones, just under 90% seen once; the top ten hold about 6%. As to this clone: Its antigen is not identified.

Study observations and caveats: Unmutated variant regions reportedly attract nearly half of all spike-specific TCRs.

Germline trimming cut 6 bases from V and 9 bases from J; bases unmatched to any gene: 5. The CDR3 runs 14 residues. Per germline, CDR1 MNHEY and CDR2 SMNVEV (reference sequence). This clonotype originated in an adult in good health. V is TRBV27 and J is TRBJ1-6; TRBD1 matches at 10 bases. The specimen was peripheral blood, collected on day 0 of AZD1222 vaccination. Here the CDR3 DNA reads TGTGCCAGCAGCACGACAGGGGGCGTTTCACCCCTCCACTTT. This translates into CASSTTGGVSPLHF.